The subject of this entry is one T cell receptor (beta chain). Antigen: not known. A deep-level run was used for the assay. Using immunoSEQ multiplex PCR, the repertoire was profiled, and TCRdb retains in-frame clones only, with some absent. The sample records approximately 640,000 clones, about two thirds being singletons. These data belong to a study of shared clonotypes between healthy human individuals. Study findings and constraints: The study found lower generation probabilities in non-shared clonotypes than in those shared by all four donors. Researchers found naive subsets generally carried larger estimated richness than memory subsets.

Germline CDR1 and CDR2: SEHNR and FQNEAQ (reference sequence). The CDR3 extends over 17 amino acids. J gave up 3 bases and V 1 base, and 10 bases lay outside the gene matches. The chain recombines TRBV7-9 with TRBJ2-7; 9 bases are shared with TRBD1. The receptor was derived from a woman aged 25-40 years in good health. The sample comprised memory CD4+ T cells sorted from blood. Subset given: CD45RA-negative fraction. The CDR3, as DNA: TGTGCCAGCAGCTTAGGATCCGGGACAGGGATTCGCTACGAGCAGTACTTC. It is translated as CASSLGSGTGIRYEQYF.